The T cell receptor beta chain under discussion was sequenced for a study of T-cell memory formation after mild COVID-19. Overall study results and limits: CD4/CD8 balance characterized clones contracting day 15 to 85, and CD4+ skew characterized later expanders.

A few counts support this clonotype. Its matching antigen is unknown. Via MiXCR, TCRdb re-called the 5' RACE reads, giving one row per CDR3 protein. Here the sample spans a few hundred thousand distinct CDR3 sequences, approximately 15% being singletons. Sequencing input: PBMCs or a T cell subset sorted from them (not recorded which). The receptor's source is a man between 18 and 29 years old who had mild COVID-19 (a few samples of this study predate the infection). Cell type and time point are not known.

The CDR3 nucleotides are TGTGCCAGTAGTATAGTAGCAGGGGACGCGACCCAGTACTTC. Translation gives CASSIVAGDATQYF. This chain connects TRBV19 to TRBJ2-5; perhaps TRBD1 as D (6 bases). The germline V gene encodes CDR1 LNHDA and CDR2 SQIVND (reference sequence). With 1 base removed from V and 7 bases from J, the gap between germline ends came to 13 bases. CDR3 length: 14 amino acids.